A single TCR beta chain is shown here with its context. Trimming stripped 6 bases from V and 5 bases from J, with 11 bases between. Germline CDR1 and CDR2: SNHLY and FYNNEI. The CDR3 sequence is 14 residues long. Seattle participants joined during active infection and were tracked over time. The data were taken from a study of blood T cell repertoires in COVID-19. As for the study in general: Samples came from the United States, Italy and Spain, spanning acute and convalescent COVID-19. PBMCs, B-cell-depleted T cells, or T cells provided the cDNA or gDNA that made up the material.

Study processing details: Nucleated cell number was recorded as an estimate derived from reference gene primer amplification. TCRdb keeps only in-frame clones here, not all; method: immunoSEQ multiplex PCR. D and trimming come from the DNA, and the V and J calls and clone size come from that table. The profile covers fewer than 30,000 clones, with approximately 83% appearing a single time and more than 25% taken by the ten largest. The TCR originated in a woman over 75 with COVID-19, enrolled during active disease. The V and J genes are TRBV2 and TRBJ1-6, with unresolved D. The sample comprised peripheral blood. CDR3 sequence reads: CASRMRADNSPLHF. The CDR3 nucleotides read TGTGCCAGCAGAATGAGGGCGGATAATTCACCCCTCCACTTT.